Sequencing of this T cell receptor beta chain was carried out in a study of identical twins. Per germline, CDR1 LNHDA and CDR2 SQIVND (reference sequence). The CDR3 loop spans 14 amino acids. Trimming left V 6 bases short and J 4 bases short, with 13 bases between. A universal primer site was created by template switching, with the cDNA bearing unique molecular identifiers. One entry per CDR3 protein results from TCRdb running MiXCR on the 5' RACE reads. This sample has under 900,000 distinct CDR3 sequences, with over 15% found just once. These data are also associated with another study on T cells expressing NK-cell markers. In that study: The sequencing cohort of eight donors included seven HCMV-seropositive individuals and one seronegative individual.

This receptor was obtained from a woman in her late teens or twenties in good health. This sequence joins TRBV19 and TRBJ2-1; D possibly corresponds to TRBD1 (5 bases). Sequencing was performed on PBMCs. The CDR3 loop is CASRGHHPYNEQFF. The CDR3 bases are TGTGCCAGTAGAGGACATCATCCGTACAATGAGCAGTTCTTC.